One T cell receptor (beta chain) is described in this entry. What this receptor recognizes is not known. No clone much larger than this one lies a single base away; base qualities are absent. This entry comes from a study of OX40 agonist ivuxolimab in advanced cancers. Turning to the overall study: Ivuxolimab, which targeted the costimulatory receptor OX40 (CD134), was an agonistic, fully human IgG2 monoclonal antibody. Intravenous ivuxolimab was administered to patients every 2 weeks at six dose levels: 0.01, 0.1, 0.3, 1.5, 3 and 10 mg/kg. Among the roughly 50 dose-escalation patients, some 19 had hepatocellular carcinoma, 15 or so melanoma, 9 renal cell carcinoma and 9 head and neck cancer. In the dose-escalation cohort, around four fifths of patients were male, and the mean age was approximately 60 years, with a range of about 20 to 79. Patients were allowed to have had prior anti-PD-1, anti-PD-L1 or anti-CTLA-4 therapy, and 40% of the dose-escalation patients had previously received checkpoint inhibitors. Partial responses were achieved by three dose-escalation patients, of whom one had hepatocellular carcinoma and two had cutaneous melanoma. Peripheral TCRbeta sequencing was intended to test whether TCR sequence diversity was altered and clonal T-cell expansion was caused by ivuxolimab. The paper reports the monotherapy dose-escalation portion (N ≈ 50 patients) of the phase I ivuxolimab trial. Overall study outcomes, separate from this receptor: Which antigens the clonally expanded peripheral T cells were specific for was not determined. In the 0.1-3.0 mg/kg groups, partial responders had among the lowest normalized peripheral clonal expansion, particularly in CD8+ T cells. After ivuxolimab, CD8+ T cells had more expanded clones than CD4+ T cells on average. At doses of 0.1 to 3.0 mg/kg, clonal expansion of both CD4+ and CD8+ T cells in blood was seen between baseline and week 6. Low levels of normalized T-cell clonal expansion were also seen in some patients who did not respond.

The V and J ends are trimmed by 1 base and 0 bases, leaving 10 bases between them. Looking up the germline V gene yields CDR1 SGHRS and CDR2 YFSETQ. The CDR3 runs 15 amino acids, cysteine and phenylalanine included. The only DNA kept is the CDR3, 45 bases in frame from the first base. Genomic DNA was isolated from the sorted cells so that the TCRbeta CDR3 region could be sequenced. TCRbeta CDR3 regions were sequenced using the immunoSEQ Assay. The table was pulled from immuneACCESS by TCRdb, which kept in-frame rearrangements only. Such tables lose some clones; where checked, under half of the loss comes from unresolved V genes, and the rest has no known cause. Present in this sample are just over 90,000 clones, roughly 89% of which were seen just once. Clones ranked in the top ten supply over 0.8% of the sample. Patients with autoimmune disease history or receiving systemic immunosuppression were excluded from the trial. Peripheral blood for TCR sequencing was collected from all dose cohorts at baseline, on cycle 4 day 1, and on cycle 7 day 1. The samples were drawn from a first-in-human, open-label, multicenter phase I dose-escalation trial of ivuxolimab. Adults with locally advanced or metastatic melanoma, renal cell carcinoma, hepatocellular carcinoma or head and neck squamous cell carcinoma were enrolled in the trial. Before TCR sequencing, CD4+ T cells and CD8+ T cells were sorted from peripheral blood as separate populations.

The input for sequencing was CD4+ or CD8+ T cells sorted from blood, taken in a trial of the OX40 agonist ivuxolimab. The chain is assembled from TRBV5-1 and TRBJ1-2; the D gene cannot be named for sure. This clonotype was obtained from an adult with an advanced solid tumor such as melanoma, head and neck, liver or kidney cancer. The CDR3 has the sequence CASSLLPGANYGYTF. Here is the DNA: TGCGCCAGCAGCTTGTTACCAGGAGCTAACTATGGCTACACCTTC.